One and the same sample provided the 17 T cell receptor beta chains below, sequenced in a study of early T cells in non-severe SARS-CoV-2 infection. TCRdb re-called the 5' RACE reads through MiXCR, storing one row per CDR3 protein. This sample carries 40,000 or so distinct CDR3 sequences, roughly 7.9% of them seen once, and the ten largest clones take around 12%. Sequenced material: whole blood, taken at baseline. The source of these receptors is an adult who was a healthcare worker with PCR-confirmed SARS-CoV-2 infection or an uninfected control (not recorded which).

This rearrangement joins TRBV5-1 to TRBJ2-7; D is undetermined. The germline V gene encodes CDR1 SGHRS and CDR2 YFSETQ. Trimming removed 2 bases at V and 2 bases at J, with 11 bases between. This CDR3 is 14 amino acids long. CDR3 sequence (DNA): TGCGCCAGCAGCTTAGAAGGTTCAACCTACGAGCAGTACTTC. Translating it yields CASSLEGSTYEQYF.

As for this clonotype: A read error may produce the germline difference seen at one junction end. The chain has TRBV28 and TRBJ2-1; 12 nucleotides match TRBD2. Germline CDR1 reads MDHEN; CDR2 reads SYDVKM. The CDR3 has 17 residues. CDR3 DNA: TGTGCCAGCAGTATATGGACTAGCGGGGAGGGGTCGGTTGAGCAGTTCTTC. Translated: CASSIWTSGEGSVEQFF.

This clonotype was observed a few times. The chain uses TRBV5-1 and TRBJ2-7; no definite D call. Trimming cost V 3 bases and J 1 base, with 8 bases left between them. The CDR3 contains 13 residues. Germline CDR1 reads SGHRS; CDR2 reads YFSETQ. The CDR3 DNA follows: TGCGCCAGCAGCTCCACGTCATCCTACGAGCAGTACTTC. It yields the protein CASSSTSSYEQYF.

Ten or more counts support this clonotype. The chain recombines TRBV3-1 with TRBJ1-1, with D uncertain. CDR1 is LGHDT and CDR2 is YNNKEL in the germline V gene (reference sequence). V shed 1 base and J shed 1 base, with 4 bases lying between them. CDR3 length: 13 residues. CDR3 DNA: TGTGCCAGCAGCCAAGCACAGAACACTGAAGCTTTCTTT. Protein: CASSQAQNTEAFF.

This chain links TRBV12-3 or TRBV12-4 with TRBJ2-7; tentatively, D is TRBD2 (5 bases). V lost 0 bases to trimming and J lost 6 bases, with 21 bases between them. The CDR3 has 17 amino acids. CDR3 protein: CASSLALNRVSGVEQYF. In nucleotides, the CDR3 is TGTGCCAGCAGTTTAGCGCTAAATCGGGTCTCCGGGGTCGAGCAGTACTTC.

This clonotype was picked up many times. The V call is TRBV30, the J call TRBJ1-1; D is undetermined. V lost 3 bases to trimming and J lost 0 bases, with 8 bases between them. This CDR3 has 13 residues. CDR1 GTSNPN and CDR2 SVGIG come from the germline V gene (reference sequence). The CDR3 spells CAWSPQLNTEAFF. In DNA, the CDR3 is TGTGCCTGGAGCCCACAGTTGAACACTGAAGCTTTCTTT. Looking up the rest from reference TRBV30 and TRBJ1-1 gives the full variable domain: SQTIHQWPATLVQPVGSPLSLECTVEGTSNPNLYWYRQAAGRGLQLLFYSVGIGQISSEVPQNLSASRPQDRQFILSSKKLLLSDSGFYLCAWSPQLNTEAFFGQGTRLTVV.

The chain links TRBV3-1 to TRBJ2-7, with D unresolved. The CDR3 covers 15 residues. V dropped 1 base and J dropped 3 bases, with 13 bases sitting between them. Looked up from germline, CDR1 is LGHDT and CDR2 is YNNKEL (reference sequence). The CDR3 sequence is CASSQAAWAYYEQYF. DNA of the CDR3: TGTGCCAGCAGCCAAGCCGCGTGGGCATACTACGAGCAGTACTTC.

The rearrangement joins TRBV12-3 or TRBV12-4 to TRBJ1-1; tentative D call: TRBD1 (5 bases). The CDR3 sequence is 14 residues long. With 2 bases removed from V and 5 bases from J, the gap between germline ends came to 12 bases. The CDR3 DNA is TGTGCCAGCAGTTTACGAGGGGCTAGTACTGAAGCTTTCTTT. It is translated as CASSLRGASTEAFF.

This chain connects TRBV7-2 to TRBJ2-1; 7 bases agree with TRBD1. The CDR3 spans 14 residues. Germline V gene lookup returns CDR1 SGHTA and CDR2 FQGNSA. V lost 5 bases and J lost 3; bases outside the gene matches: 4. The CDR3: CASSGRQGYNEQFF. CDR3 sequence (DNA): TGTGCCAGCAGCGGCCGACAGGGCTACAATGAGCAGTTCTTC.

This clonotype was observed a handful of times. V is TRBV5-1 and J is TRBJ2-5; 7 bases agree with TRBD2. The J segment lost 1 base and the V segment lost 4 bases, leaving 4 bases of the junction unmatched. The CDR3 is 14 residues long. CDR1 is SGHRS, CDR2 YFSETQ, per germline. The CDR3 spells CASSGTTSQETQYF. The CDR3 DNA is TGCGCCAGCAGCGGGACTACCTCCCAAGAGACCCAGTACTTC.

Many counts were recorded for this clonotype. The V gene is TRBV10-2, the J gene TRBJ2-2; D assignment may be TRBD1 or TRBD2 (6 bases each). CDR1 is WSHSY, CDR2 SAAADI, per germline. The ends were cut back, 6 bases at V and 1 base at J, with 12 bases in the middle. The CDR3 is made up of 15 amino acids. The DNA of the CDR3 is TGCGCCAGCAGGGGGGGCAGAGAGAACACCGGGGAGCTGTTTTTT. Translating it yields CASRGGRENTGELFF.

This clonotype was found many times. The rearrangement joins TRBV7-9 to TRBJ1-2; D is undetermined. This CDR3 is built from 12 residues. V shed 2 bases and J shed 8 bases, with 9 bases lying between them. CDR1 and CDR2 from the germline V gene are SEHNR and FQNEAQ (reference sequence). Written as DNA, the CDR3 is TGTGCCAGCAGCTTACCGGTCGGAGGCTACACCTTC. Its protein product is CASSLPVGGYTF.

In its sample, this clonotype ranks as medium-sized (0.01 to 0.1%). The genes are TRBV11-3 and TRBJ2-1; D assignment may be TRBD1 or TRBD2 (5 bases each). The CDR3 contains 14 residues. V was trimmed by 5 bases and J by 6 bases, leaving 14 bases between them. CDR1 is SGHNT and CDR2 is YENEEA in the germline V gene. The CDR3 nucleotides read TGTGCCAGCAGCCCGGGACCGGTTGGCAATGAGCAGTTCTTC. It is translated as CASSPGPVGNEQFF.

This clonotype was observed at least ten times. The CDR3 reads CAISGSGGEIGYTF. Written as DNA, the CDR3 is TGTGCCATCAGTGGTTCGGGTGGGGAGATCGGCTACACCTTC. The chain recombines TRBV10-3 with TRBJ1-2; D is ambiguous. V dropped 4 bases and J dropped 8 bases, with 17 bases sitting between them. The germline CDR1 and CDR2 sequences are ENHRY and SYGVKD. The CDR3 has 14 residues.

This clonotype was seen ten or more times. The chain links TRBV7-9 to TRBJ2-1; D remains unclear. Germline V gene lookup returns CDR1 SEHNR and CDR2 FQNEAQ (reference sequence). Trimming took 1 base from V and 1 from J, leaving 11 bases between them. The CDR3 spans 16 residues. Written as DNA, the CDR3 is TGTGCCAGCAGCTTAGGGCCCCTAGGGTCCTACAATGAGCAGTTCTTC. Protein product: CASSLGPLGSYNEQFF.

V gene TRBV7-9 combines with J gene TRBJ2-1; D perhaps matches TRBD2 (6 bases). Germline V CDR1 and CDR2: SEHNR, FQNEAQ (reference sequence). This CDR3 is built from 17 residues. Trimming removed 0 bases from V and 7 bases from J, with 19 bases in between. CDR3: CASSLAGGVPQGNEQFF. CDR3 nucleotides: TGTGCCAGCAGCTTAGCGGGGGGTGTCCCTCAAGGAAATGAGCAGTTCTTC.

This clonotype was observed many times. The gene calls are TRBV5-1 and TRBJ1-1, with unresolved D. The CDR3 length is 13 residues. Germline values: CDR1 SGHRS, CDR2 YFSETQ. Trimming shortened V by 4 bases and J by 3 bases, and 10 bases separated the two germline ends. The CDR3 reads CASSGSMDTEAFF. DNA for the CDR3: TGCGCCAGCAGCGGTAGCATGGACACTGAAGCTTTCTTT.